This T cell receptor (beta chain) is drawn from a study of Ad26.COV2.S vaccination and SARS-CoV-2 variants. Study context: Dosing was one shot or two shots 56 days apart.

The V end lost 2 bases, the J end lost 4 bases, and 9 bases lay between the germline ends. The CDR3 has 14 residues. Germline CDR1 and CDR2: LNHDA and SQIVND (reference sequence). Clones were sequenced by immunoSEQ multiplex PCR, and TCRdb holds only the in-frame ones, with some missing. The sample lists some 250,000 clones, roughly 90% occurring once. As to treatment: roughly 18 received Ad26.COV2.S at low or high dose, single or two shots; 5 received placebo; per-sample allocation not given. Each sample was drawn 63 days after the first injection (of vaccine or placebo). This chain connects TRBV19 to TRBJ2-1; no clear D. The receptor was derived from a person between 18 and 59 years old who received the Ad26.COV2.S COVID-19 vaccine or a placebo. The specimen comprised peripheral blood, sampled in a trial of Ad26.COV2.S vaccine versus placebo. CDR3 region: CASSIWGTYNEQFF. For the CDR3, the DNA is TGTGCCAGTAGTATATGGGGAACTTACAATGAGCAGTTCTTC.